What follows is one T cell receptor (beta chain) and its context. This entry comes from a study of cytomegalovirus exposure and HLA in healthy donors. Assay used: immunoSEQ multiplex PCR; TCRdb lists only in-frame clones, some missing. The sample consists of about 130,000 clones, 89% of them appearing once. Separation from the 666-subject first cohort characterized the roughly 110-subject validation cohort, to which the donors belonged. Source material: PBMCs. This TCR was sampled from a woman aged 18-29 years in good health and CMV-seropositive.

The CDR3 DNA follows: TGTGCCAGCAGTTTATTTGGTTCGCGCTATGGCTACACCTTC. Amino acids: CASSLFGSRYGYTF. The V gene is TRBV28, the J gene TRBJ1-2; D not certain. The CDR3 spans 14 residues. V was pared by 1 base and J by 4 bases, with 10 bases between. In germline, CDR1 is MDHEN, CDR2 SYDVKM.